This is a list of T cell receptor beta chains from one sample in a study of T cells in Graves' hyperthyroidism and ophthalmopathy. TCRdb redid the calling of the multiplex PCR reads with MiXCR, one entry per CDR3 protein. Here the sample spans around 700,000 distinct CDR3 sequences, around 19% being singletons. The sample consisted of blood. Receptors were obtained from a woman aged 50 to 65 with Graves' hyperthyroidism that later progressed to Graves' ophthalmopathy. The CDR3 runs from the conserved cysteine through the conserved F or W. The D gene is left open where the match is weak. Some rows mark clone size as missing; the rest say once, few, many or name a class of expanded clone.

v_call	j_call	d_call	clone_size	cdr3_aa	cdr3_nt
TRBV9	TRBJ2-7	-	few	CASSVGFSSYEQYF	TGTGCCAGCAGCGTAGGGTTTTCGTCCTACGAGCAGTACTTC
TRBV12-3/TRBV12-4	TRBJ2-5	TRBD1	-	CASRDRDRSLETQYF	TGTGCCAGCAGGGACCGGGACAGGAGTTTAGAGACCCAGTACTTC
TRBV5-1	TRBJ1-5	TRBD1	few	CASSLGYTGDGNNQPQHF	TGCGCCAGCAGCTTGGGATACACAGGGGATGGCAACAATCAGCCCCAGCATTTT
TRBV3-1	TRBJ1-4	-	many	CASSQGWEKLFF	TGTGCCAGCAGCCAAGGGTGGGAAAAACTGTTTTTT
TRBV5-1	TRBJ1-2	-	-	CASSPRWSSGYTF	TGCGCCAGCAGCCCAAGGTGGAGTTCGGGCTACACCTTC
TRBV27	TRBJ2-7	-	-	CASSGILGVRDNEQYF	TGTGCCAGCAGCGGAATTCTAGGGGTCAGGGACAACGAGCAGTACTTC
TRBV20-1	TRBJ2-3	-	few	CSAPGRGGTDTQYF	TGCAGTGCCCCCGGCCGAGGGGGCACAGATACGCAGTATTTT
TRBV12-3/TRBV12-4	TRBJ2-5	TRBD2	-	CASSYIAGVQETQYF	TGTGCCAGCAGTTATATAGCGGGGGTCCAAGAGACCCAGTACTTC
TRBV29-1	TRBJ1-2	-	-	CSANPMGAYGYTF	TGCAGCGCAAATCCGATGGGGGCGTATGGCTACACCTTC
TRBV12-3/TRBV12-4	TRBJ1-1	TRBD1	many	CASSVIYDQGAANTEAFF	TGTGCCAGCAGTGTAATATACGATCAGGGGGCGGCGAACACTGAAGCTTTCTTT
TRBV3-1	TRBJ2-6	-	many	CASSQAGANVLTF	TGTGCCAGCAGCCAAGCAGGGGCCAACGTCCTGACTTTC
TRBV12-3/TRBV12-4	TRBJ2-5	-	many	CASSRAEMETQYF	TGTGCCAGCAGCCGCGCAGAGATGGAGACCCAGTACTTC
TRBV6-1	TRBJ1-5	-	many	CASSRYDRNNQPQHF	TGTGCCAGCAGTAGATACGACAGGAACAATCAGCCCCAGCATTTT
TRBV18	TRBJ2-7	-	few	CASSFGRDSYEQYF	TGTGCCAGCTCATTCGGGCGGGATTCCTACGAGCAGTACTTC
TRBV24-1	TRBJ1-2	-	many	CATSVGGNYGYTF	TGTGCCACCAGTGTAGGGGGGAACTATGGCTACACCTTC
TRBV12-3/TRBV12-4	TRBJ2-1	TRBD1	many	CASTKPGQGYNEQFF	TGTGCCAGCACCAAACCGGGACAGGGCTACAATGAGCAGTTCTTC